A single sample is the source of the 2 T cell receptor beta chains below, sequenced in a study of blood T cell repertoires in COVID-19. The assay was immunoSEQ multiplex PCR, and TCRdb's table has in-frame clones only and misses some. Of around 300,000 clones in the sample, 70% to 90% were seen once. The sequenced material came from peripheral blood. The source of these receptors is a woman in her sixties or seventies with acute or convalescent COVID-19.

The rearrangement joins TRBV29-1 to TRBJ1-3, with no clear D. In germline, CDR1 is SQVTM, CDR2 ANQGSEA. Trimming removed 3 bases at V and 0 bases at J, with 9 bases between. There are 14 residues in the CDR3. The CDR3 loop reads CSVDVRGSGNTIYF. The CDR3 region has the DNA TGCAGCGTTGACGTGCGGGGCTCTGGAAACACCATATATTTT.

In its sample, this clone was seen a few times. This rearrangement joins TRBV2 to TRBJ2-6, with TRBD1 identical over 7 bases. V lost 2 bases, J lost 4 bases, and 5 bases stayed unmatched. The V gene's germline CDR1 is SNHLY and CDR2 FYNNEI. The CDR3 length is 16 residues. For the CDR3, the DNA is TGTGCCAGCAGTGAAAACAGGGGAGCAGGGGCCAACGTCCTGACTTTC. As protein: CASSENRGAGANVLTF.